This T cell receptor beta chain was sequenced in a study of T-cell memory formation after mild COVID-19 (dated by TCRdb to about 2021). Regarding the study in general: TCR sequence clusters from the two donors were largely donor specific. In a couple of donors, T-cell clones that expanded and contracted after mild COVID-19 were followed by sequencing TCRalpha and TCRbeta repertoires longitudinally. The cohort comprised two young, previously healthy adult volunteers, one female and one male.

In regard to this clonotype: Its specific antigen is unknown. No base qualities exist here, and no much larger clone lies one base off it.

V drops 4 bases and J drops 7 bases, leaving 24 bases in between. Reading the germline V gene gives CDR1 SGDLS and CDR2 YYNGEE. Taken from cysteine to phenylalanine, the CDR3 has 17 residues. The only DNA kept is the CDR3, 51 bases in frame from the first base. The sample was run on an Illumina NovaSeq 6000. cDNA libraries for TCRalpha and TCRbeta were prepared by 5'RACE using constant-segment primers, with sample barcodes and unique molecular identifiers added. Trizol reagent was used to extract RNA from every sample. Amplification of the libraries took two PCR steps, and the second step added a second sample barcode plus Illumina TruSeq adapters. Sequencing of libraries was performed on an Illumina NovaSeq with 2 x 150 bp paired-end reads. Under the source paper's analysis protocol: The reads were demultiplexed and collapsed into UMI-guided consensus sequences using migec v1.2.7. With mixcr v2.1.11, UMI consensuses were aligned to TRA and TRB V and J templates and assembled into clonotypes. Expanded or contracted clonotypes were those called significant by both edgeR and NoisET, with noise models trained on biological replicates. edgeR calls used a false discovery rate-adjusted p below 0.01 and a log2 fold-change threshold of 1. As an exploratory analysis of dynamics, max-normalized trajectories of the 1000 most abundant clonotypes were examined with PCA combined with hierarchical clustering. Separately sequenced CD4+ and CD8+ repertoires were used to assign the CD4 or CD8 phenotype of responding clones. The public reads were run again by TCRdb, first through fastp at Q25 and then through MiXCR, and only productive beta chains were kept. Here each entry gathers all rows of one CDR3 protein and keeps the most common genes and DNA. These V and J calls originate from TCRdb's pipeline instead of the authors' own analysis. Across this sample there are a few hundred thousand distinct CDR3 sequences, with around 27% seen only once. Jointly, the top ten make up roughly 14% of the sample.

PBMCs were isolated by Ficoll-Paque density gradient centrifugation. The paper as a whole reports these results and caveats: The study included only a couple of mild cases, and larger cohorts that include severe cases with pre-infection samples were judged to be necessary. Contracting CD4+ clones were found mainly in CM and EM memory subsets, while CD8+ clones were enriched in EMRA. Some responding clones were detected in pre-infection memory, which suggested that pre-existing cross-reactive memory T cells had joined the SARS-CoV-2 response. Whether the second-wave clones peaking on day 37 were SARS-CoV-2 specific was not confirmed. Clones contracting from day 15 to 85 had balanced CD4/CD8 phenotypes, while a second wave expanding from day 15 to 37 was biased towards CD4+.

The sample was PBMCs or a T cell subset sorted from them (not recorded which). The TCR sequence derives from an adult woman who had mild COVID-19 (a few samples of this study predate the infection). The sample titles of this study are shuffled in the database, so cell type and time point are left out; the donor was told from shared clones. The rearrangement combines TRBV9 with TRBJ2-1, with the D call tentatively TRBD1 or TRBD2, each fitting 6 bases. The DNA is TGTGCCAGCAGCACGACCTTAGCGGTTCAGGGGTTTAATGAGCAGTTCTTC. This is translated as CASSTTLAVQGFNEQFF. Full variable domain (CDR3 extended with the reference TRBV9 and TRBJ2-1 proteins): DSGVTQTPKHLITATGQRVTLRCSPRSGDLSVYWYQQSLDQGLQFLIQYYNGEERAKGNILERFSAQQFPDLHSELNLSSLELGDSALYFCASSTTLAVQGFNEQFFGPGTRLTVL.